A selection of T cell receptor beta chains follows, all from one sample in a study of OX40 agonist ivuxolimab in advanced cancers. Profiled with immunoSEQ multiplex PCR; TCRdb holds only in-frame clones, not every one. This sample has 13,000 or so clones, with under 80% found just once. The input for sequencing was CD4+ or CD8+ T cells sorted from blood, taken in a trial of the OX40 agonist ivuxolimab. These receptors were taken from an adult with an advanced solid tumor such as melanoma, head and neck, liver or kidney cancer. The CDR3 runs from the conserved cysteine through the conserved F or W. A D gene is named only where the DNA matches it firmly. Rows may omit the clone size; those that give it use once, few, many or a size class.

CDR3nt	CDR3aa	d_gene	j_gene	abundance	v_gene
TGTGCCAGCAGCGCCGTGGGGGACAGGGGAACCGGGGAGCTGTTTTTT	CASSAVGDRGTGELFF	TRBD1	TRBJ2-2	NA	TRBV7-3
TGTGCCAGCAGCTTTGGCGGGGGGGCTAGGGGTGAGCAGTTCTTC	CASSFGGGARGEQFF	TRBD2	TRBJ2-1	NA	TRBV13
TGTGCCAGCAGCCCCGAGACAGGGGATCAAGAGACCCAGTACTTC	CASSPETGDQETQYF	TRBD1	TRBJ2-5	NA	TRBV4-2
TGTGCCAGCAGCTTAGAGGGCAGCACCTTATTCGGCGAGCAGTACTTC	CASSLEGSTLFGEQYF	NA	TRBJ2-7	NA	TRBV7-6
TGCGCCAGCAGCCATCCCAACCCCCCCGAAGCTTTCTTT	CASSHPNPPEAFF	NA	TRBJ1-1	NA	TRBV4-1
TGTGCCAGCAGTCCAGGGATCCACGAGCAGTACTTC	CASSPGIHEQYF	NA	TRBJ2-7	NA	TRBV5-4
TGCACCAGCAGCCAAGATAGGTGGCGCCTAGCCGCCGATGAGCAGTTCTTC	CTSSQDRWRLAADEQFF	NA	TRBJ2-1	NA	TRBV1
TGTGCCAGCAGTCGCTTTCTTGGGGGGAATACAGATACGCAGTATTTT	CASSRFLGGNTDTQYF	NA	TRBJ2-3	once	TRBV13
TGTGCCAGCAGCGCGACAGGGGGAGGGTCTGAAGCTTTCTTT	CASSATGGGSEAFF	TRBD1	TRBJ1-1	NA	TRBV9
TGTGCCAGCAGCCAGGGGGACTATGGCTACACCTTC	CASSQGDYGYTF	TRBD1	TRBJ1-2	NA	TRBV5-4
TGTGCCAGCAGTTTTAGGGGGGCGGCGCCGCACACCTTC	CASSFRGAAPHTF	NA	TRBJ1-2	NA	TRBV28
TGTGCCAGCAGCTTCGGACAGGGGGACGAGCAGTACTTC	CASSFGQGDEQYF	TRBD1	TRBJ2-7	NA	TRBV5-4
TGTGCCAGTAGTATGTATCAGGGGGCGAGCAATGAGCAGTTCTTC	CASSMYQGASNEQFF	TRBD1	TRBJ2-1	NA	TRBV19
TGTGCCAGCAGTTGGCGCCAGGGGTATGAAAAACTGTTTTTT	CASSWRQGYEKLFF	NA	TRBJ1-4	NA	TRBV28
TGTGCCAGCAGACCAGGGGGGGGAGGAGAAAAACTGTTTTTT	CASRPGGGGEKLFF	TRBD1	TRBJ1-4	NA	TRBV27
TGTGCCAGCAGTTCTAGCGGGGACCCCTACAATGAGCAGTTCTTC	CASSSSGDPYNEQFF	TRBD2	TRBJ2-1	NA	TRBV28
TGTGCCAGTAGTATATACCCGGGACAGGGGGGCAATCAGCCCCAGCATTTT	CASSIYPGQGGNQPQHF	TRBD1	TRBJ1-5	medium-sized	TRBV19
TGTGCCAGCAGCTTAGTAGTAGCGGGAGGGAGGGAGACCCAGTACTTC	CASSLVVAGGRETQYF	TRBD2	TRBJ2-5	NA	TRBV11-2
TGTGCCAGCAGTGTATCCGGGTCCTTGCTTGTTGGCTACACCTTC	CASSVSGSLLVGYTF	NA	TRBJ1-2	NA	TRBV2
TGTGCCAGCAGTCGCACCGGGACTAACGCCTACAATGAGCAGTTCTTC	CASSRTGTNAYNEQFF	TRBD2	TRBJ2-1	NA	TRBV11-2
TGTGCCAGCAGCTTGTCCTGGGCGGCTGGAAACACCATATATTTT	CASSLSWAAGNTIYF	NA	TRBJ1-3	NA	TRBV5-4
TGCGCCAGCAGCCAAATGGGGGGGGCAGATACGCAGTATTTT	CASSQMGGADTQYF	TRBD2	TRBJ2-3	NA	TRBV4-3
TGTGCCAGCAGCTTGGCCAGCTCCTACGAGCAGTACTTC	CASSLASSYEQYF	NA	TRBJ2-7	once	TRBV5-5
TGCGCCAGCAGCCTACACCCTAGCGGGAGTTTCTACGAGCAGTACTTC	CASSLHPSGSFYEQYF	TRBD2	TRBJ2-7	few	TRBV4-1
TGTGCCAGCAGTTTCCTAGCGGGGCACAATGAGCAGTTCTTC	CASSFLAGHNEQFF	TRBD2	TRBJ2-1	NA	TRBV27
TGTGCCTCCGCCACAAGCCTCAATCAGCCCCAGCATTTT	CASATSLNQPQHF	NA	TRBJ1-5	NA	TRBV28
TGTGCCAGCAGCCAAGAGAAGGGACTAGCGGGAGCTTACGAGCAGTACTTC	CASSQEKGLAGAYEQYF	TRBD2	TRBJ2-7	NA	TRBV4-2
TGCGCCAGCAGCCTCACATGGGGGGCGGTCGATGGCTACACCTTC	CASSLTWGAVDGYTF	NA	TRBJ1-2	NA	TRBV10-1
TGCGCCAGCAGCCAAGATTTGACGGCGGCTCTTAATTCACCCCTCCACTTT	CASSQDLTAALNSPLHF	NA	TRBJ1-6	once	TRBV4-3
TGTGCCAGCAGTGGCAGCTCCTCCTACGAGCAGTACTTC	CASSGSSSYEQYF	NA	TRBJ2-7	NA	TRBV27
TGTGCCAGCAGTCGGAGCGGGAGGGCCTCGGATGAGCAGTTCTTC	CASSRSGRASDEQFF	TRBD2	TRBJ2-1	NA	TRBV27
TGTGCCAGCAGCCCCAGACAGTTTCCCGCAGACTCCTACAATGAGCAGTTCTTC	CASSPRQFPADSYNEQFF	NA	TRBJ2-1	NA	TRBV7-6
TGTGCCAGCATGGGCGGAGCCTCCTACGAGCAGTACTTC	CASMGGASYEQYF	NA	TRBJ2-7	large	TRBV27
TGTGCCAGCAGTGCAGGGGGCCCGAACACTGAAGCTTTCTTT	CASSAGGPNTEAFF	TRBD1	TRBJ1-1	NA	TRBV27
TGTGCTAGTGGCAACGAACAGGACTGGGATGAGCAGTTCTTC	CASGNEQDWDEQFF	NA	TRBJ2-1	NA	TRBV12-5
TGTGCCAGCAGTGAACAGGGGGGTAGTTCACCCCTCCACTTT	CASSEQGGSSPLHF	TRBD1	TRBJ1-6	few	TRBV6-5
TGTGCCAGCATCAGGAACACCGGGGAGCTGTTTTTT	CASIRNTGELFF	NA	TRBJ2-2	NA	TRBV2
TGTGCCAGCAGTACACGTCGATCGTTAACAAAGTCGGGCCAACGTCCTGACTTC	CASSTRRSLTKSGQRPDF	NA	TRBJ2-6	NA	TRBV16
TGCGCCAGCAGCCAAGCCCGGGGGACCTACGAGCAGTACTTC	CASSQARGTYEQYF	NA	TRBJ2-7	NA	TRBV4-3
TGTGCCAGCAGTTACAGGGGGCGAACTGAAGCTTTCTTT	CASSYRGRTEAFF	TRBD1	TRBJ1-1	NA	TRBV27
TGTGCCAGCAGTCCTACGGGGACTAGCGGGGGTGGAAACATTCAGTACTTC	CASSPTGTSGGGNIQYF	TRBD2	TRBJ2-4	NA	TRBV27
TGTGCCAGCAGTCGACAGGGGGGTACTGAAGCTTTCTTT	CASSRQGGTEAFF	TRBD1	TRBJ1-1	NA	TRBV7-9